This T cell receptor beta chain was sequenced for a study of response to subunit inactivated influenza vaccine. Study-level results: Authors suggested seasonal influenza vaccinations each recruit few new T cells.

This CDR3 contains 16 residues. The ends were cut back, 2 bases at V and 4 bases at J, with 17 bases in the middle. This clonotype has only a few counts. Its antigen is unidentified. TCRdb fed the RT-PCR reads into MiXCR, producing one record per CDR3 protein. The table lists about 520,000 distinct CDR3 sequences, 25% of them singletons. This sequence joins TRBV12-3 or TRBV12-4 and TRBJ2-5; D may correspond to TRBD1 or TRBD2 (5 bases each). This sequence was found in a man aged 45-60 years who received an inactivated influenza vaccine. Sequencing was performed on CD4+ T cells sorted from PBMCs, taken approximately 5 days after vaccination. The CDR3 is CASSLNGDPGRETQYF. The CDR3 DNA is TGTGCCAGCAGTTTAAACGGGGACCCGGGTCGAGAGACCCAGTACTTC.